Following are 12 T cell receptor beta chains from one sample sequenced in a study of human T cells and chemical hapten exposure. Time point of the sample: healthy volunteer bleed at 6 weeks. RNA extraction used unfractionated whole blood as the source of total RNA. One entry per CDR3 protein, called by TCRdb with MiXCR from the RACE reads. The sample includes under 45,000 distinct CDR3 sequences, roughly 5% of them seen just once. Sample: whole blood. Source of these receptors: a human donor in good health. Some clones in this sample may be carry-over from other donors' samples.

V is TRBV4-3 and J is TRBJ1-4, with D unclear. This CDR3 spans 16 amino acids. Germline-derived CDR1 and CDR2 are LGHNA and YSLEER. The V end was cut by 0 bases, the J end by 0 bases, with 8 bases between. CDR3 bases: TGCGCCAGCAGCCAAGATCCCCACACAACTAATGAAAAACTGTTTTTT. Translated: CASSQDPHTTNEKLFF.

In this sample, this clonotype turned up many times. J is TRBJ2-5 and V is TRBV7-9; 11 bases match TRBD1. The germline gives CDR1 SEHNR, CDR2 FQNEAQ (reference sequence). V lost 5 bases and J lost 0; bases outside the gene matches: 5. The CDR3 sequence is 16 residues long. The CDR3 region is CASSPGTGGYQETQYF. CDR3 sequence (DNA): TGTGCCAGCAGCCCTGGGACAGGGGGTTACCAAGAGACCCAGTACTTC. Combining the CDR3 with reference TRBV7-9 and TRBJ2-5 gives the whole variable domain DTGVSQNPRHKITKRGQNVTFRCDPISEHNRLYWYRQTLGQGPEFLTYFQNEAQLEKSRLLSDRFSAERPKGSFSTLEIQRTEQGDSAMYLCASSPGTGGYQETQYFGPGTRLLVL.

This clonotype was seen many times. The J gene is TRBJ2-1, the V gene TRBV9; tentatively, D is TRBD2 (5 bases). Germline V gene data show CDR1 as SGDLS and CDR2 as YYNGEE. Trimming stripped 0 bases from V and 0 bases from J, with 13 bases between. The CDR3 is made up of 17 amino acids. CDR3 in amino acids: CASSVVDSGSSYNEQFF. The CDR3 nucleotides read TGTGCCAGCAGCGTAGTTGACTCGGGAAGCTCCTACAATGAGCAGTTCTTC.

This clonotype was counted many times. V and J are TRBV30 and TRBJ1-2, with D possibly TRBD1 on 5 matching bases. Germline values: CDR1 GTSNPN, CDR2 SVGIG (reference sequence). The V and J ends lost 5 bases and 0 bases respectively, with 16 bases between them. The CDR3 loop spans 15 amino acids. The CDR3 loop is CAWYAWGGPNYGYTF. CDR3 in DNA: TGTGCCTGGTACGCCTGGGGCGGTCCTAACTATGGCTACACCTTC.

This clonotype occurred many times. The chain links TRBV5-1 to TRBJ1-4; 8 bases agree with TRBD1. Germline V lookup: CDR1 SGHRS, CDR2 YFSETQ. The ends lost 2 bases at V and 5 bases at J; junction bases unmatched: 5. This CDR3 is 15 amino acids long. CDR3 in amino acids: CASSFSTGENEKLFF. CDR3 DNA: TGCGCCAGCAGCTTTTCGACAGGGGAGAATGAAAAACTGTTTTTT.

Only a few counts were recorded for this clonotype. This rearrangement joins TRBV20-1 to TRBJ1-5; D unresolved. The CDR3 sequence is 9 residues long. CDR1 and CDR2 (germline): DFQATT, SNEGSKA (reference sequence). The DNA for the CDR3 is TGCAGGGGTCCATGGCCCCAGCATTTT. It specifies CRGPWPQHF.

There are many counts of this clonotype. The rearrangement links TRBV3-1 to TRBJ1-1; a weak D match, TRBD1 (6 bases). The V gene lost 0 bases and the J gene lost 0 bases, with 11 bases spanning the gap. Per the germline V gene, CDR1 is LGHDT and CDR2 is YNNKEL (reference sequence). CDR3 length: 16 amino acids. The CDR3 sequence is CASSQEGGGVNTEAFF. For the CDR3, the DNA is TGTGCCAGCAGCCAAGAGGGGGGGGGCGTGAACACTGAAGCTTTCTTT.

This clonotype was counted ten times or more. The rearrangement links TRBV15 to TRBJ2-5; no firm D call. With 0 bases removed from V and 1 base from J, the gap between germline ends came to 9 bases. This CDR3 comprises 15 residues. Germline CDR1 is LNHNV and CDR2 is YYDKDF (reference sequence). The CDR3: CATSRDRSPQETQYF. The CDR3 DNA reads as TGTGCCACCAGCAGAGACCGGTCCCCCCAAGAGACCCAGTACTTC.

The chain has TRBV7-2 and TRBJ2-1, with TRBD1 matching over 7 bases. Germline values: CDR1 SGHTA, CDR2 FQGNSA. The CDR3 has 16 amino acids. J gave up 6 bases and V 2 bases, and 10 bases lay outside the gene matches. The CDR3 loop is CASSLLAGQVFNEQFF. CDR3 DNA: TGTGCCAGCAGCTTACTCGCAGGACAGGTTTTCAATGAGCAGTTCTTC.

The chain has TRBV6-5 and TRBJ1-1; D is uncertain. Trimming shortened V by 11 bases and J by 10 bases, and 11 bases separated the two germline ends. The CDR3 totals 9 residues. Germline V gene lookup returns CDR1 MNHEY and CDR2 SVGAGI. Here the CDR3 DNA reads TGTGCCGCGGGATCCCCAGCTTTCTTT. It encodes CAAGSPAFF.

This clonotype occurred a few times. The chain recombines TRBV5-1 with TRBJ2-1, with TRBD2 matching 10 bases. Looked up from germline, CDR1 is SGHRS and CDR2 is YFSETQ. This CDR3 has 14 residues. Unmatched junction bases numbered 6, after V lost 6 bases and J lost 6 bases. CDR3 loop: CASMPSGRANEQFF. In DNA, the CDR3 is TGCGCCAGCATGCCTAGCGGGAGAGCCAATGAGCAGTTCTTC. Full variable domain (remainder filled in from reference TRBV5-1 and TRBJ2-1): KAGVTQTPRYLIKTRGQQVTLSCSPISGHRSVSWYQQTPGQGLQFLFEYFSETQRNKGNFPGRFSGRQFSNSRSEMNVSTLELGDSALYLCASMPSGRANEQFFGPGTRLTVL.

The chain is built from TRBV5-4 and TRBJ2-5; possible D gene TRBD2, 6 bases. CDR3 size: 16 residues. Germline V gene lookup returns CDR1 SGHNT and CDR2 YYREEE (reference sequence). Trimming took 0 bases from V and 2 from J, leaving 14 bases between them. CDR3 in amino acids: CASSLAKLGRQETQYF. In nucleotides, the CDR3 is TGTGCCAGCAGCTTGGCCAAGCTGGGGAGGCAAGAGACCCAGTACTTC.